A single sample gave rise to the 9 T cell receptor beta chains below, sequenced in a study of tumor-infiltrating lymphocytes in primary liver carcinoma (TCRdb year 2017). Total RNA and DNA were co-extracted without cell sorting from about 19-30 mg of bulk tissue using the AllPrep DNA/RNA mini kit. The sample was run on an Illumina HiSeq 2500. TCRbeta-specific cDNA was reverse-transcribed from 500 ng total RNA using a constant-region primer and ProtoScript II reverse transcriptase. Construction of the TCRbeta libraries relied on three nested rounds of multiplex PCR, following a slightly modified ARM-PCR procedure. The first two PCR rounds used multiplex TRBV1-TRBV30 forward primers with a Cbeta reverse primer, each for about 10 cycles. TCRdb cleaned the public reads at Q25 with fastp, built clones with MiXCR and kept in-frame beta chains. Each entry merges the rows of one CDR3 protein and shows their most common DNA and genes. This sample comprises around 78,000 distinct CDR3 sequences, 71% of them detected only once. About 13% of the sample belongs to the ten largest clones.

The sample taken for sequencing was liver tumor tissue from sampling region 4. Interpreted using the paper, the cell subset or site label stands for: tumor region T4, right-lateral pole. These TCRs come from an older woman with primary liver carcinoma and hepatitis B virus infection.

Note on this clonotype: One end of the junction is discordant with germline, which a read error may explain. This CDR3 is CARSLAGGSTYEQYF. The CDR3 DNA reads as TGTGCCAGGAGCTTAGCGGGGGGTTCTACATACGAGCAGTACTTC. J is TRBJ2-7 and V is TRBV7-9, with TRBD2 matching over 10 bases. Germline values: CDR1 SEHNR, CDR2 FQNEAQ (reference sequence). CDR3 size: 15 residues.

With respect to this clonotype: The junction departs from germline at one end; a sequencing error may be responsible. The chain recombines TRBV12-3 or TRBV12-4 with TRBJ2-7; 9 bases align to TRBD1. The CDR3 runs 13 residues. CDR3 sequence: CASIQIQGAAQCF. For the CDR3, the DNA is TGTGCCAGCATCCAGATACAGGGGGCTGCGCAGTGCTTC.

This clonotype was recorded many times. The chain links TRBV5-1 to TRBJ2-7, with D possibly matching TRBD1 (5 bases). Germline V gives CDR1 SGHRS, CDR2 YFSETQ. There are 14 residues in the CDR3. V dropped 0 bases and J dropped 3 bases, with 10 bases sitting between them. In nucleotides, the CDR3 is TGCGCCAGCAGCTTGGACAGGTTGGACTACGAGCAGTACTTC. This gives the protein CASSLDRLDYEQYF. The entire variable domain, with the rest obtained from reference TRBV5-1 and TRBJ2-7, is as follows: KAGVTQTPRYLIKTRGQQVTLSCSPISGHRSVSWYQQTPGQGLQFLFEYFSETQRNKGNFPGRFSGRQFSNSRSEMNVSTLELGDSALYLCASSLDRLDYEQYFGPGTRLTVT.

Concerning this clonotype: Mismatch with germline at one junction end may stem from a read error. The rearrangement links TRBV6-5 to TRBJ2-2; a possible D gene is TRBD2 (6 bases). Per the germline V gene, CDR1 is MNHEY and CDR2 is SVGAGI. This CDR3 is built from 15 residues. CDR3 nucleotides: TGTGCCTGCAGCTCCTTGTGGGGGGTTACCGGGGAGCTGTTTTTT. Its protein is CACSSLWGVTGELFF.

This clonotype was picked up many times. V usage is TRBV28 and J usage is TRBJ1-5; 8 bases are shared with TRBD1. Trimming at V came to 3 bases and at J to 1 base, leaving 8 bases not matched to a gene. The CDR3 contains 17 residues. From germline, CDR1 is MDHEN and CDR2 SYDVKM. In nucleotides, the CDR3 is TGTGCCAGCAGTTTCGGTCAGGGGGCCGTAAGCAATCAGCCCCAGCATTTT. Translated, it gives CASSFGQGAVSNQPQHF.

On this clonotype itself: The junction differs from germline at one of its ends, possibly a read error. The V gene is TRBV5-1, the J gene TRBJ2-4; no clear D gene. The CDR3 length is 14 residues. Germline V gene lookup returns CDR1 SGHRS and CDR2 YFSETQ. CDR3 nucleotide sequence: TGCGCCAGCAGCTTCCCTGACGGCAAAAACATTCCGTACTTC. It is translated as CASSFPDGKNIPYF. Variable domain in full (rest from reference TRBV5-1 and TRBJ2-4): KAGVTQTPRYLIKTRGQQVTLSCSPISGHRSVSWYQQTPGQGLQFLFEYFSETQRNKGNFPGRFSGRQFSNSRSEMNVSTLELGDSALYLCASSFPDGKNIPYFGAGTRLSVL.

To note about this clonotype: This is likely a read error, given that the CDR3 carries no conserved phenylalanine or tryptophan at its end. V usage is TRBV11-1 and J usage is TRBJ2-4, with TRBD2 matching 13 bases. The CDR3 contains 17 residues. CDR1 is SGHAT, CDR2 FQDESV, per germline (reference sequence). CDR3 sequence (DNA): TGTGCCAGCAGCTTTCCCGGGACTAGCGGGACCAAGAACATTCAGTACCTC. Residues: CASSFPGTSGTKNIQYL.

This clonotype came up once. Here the CDR3 omits its conserved ending phenylalanine or tryptophan, so a read error is the likely source. V gene TRBV6-5 combines with J gene TRBJ2-7; 7 nucleotides align to TRBD1. Germline loops: CDR1 MNHEY, CDR2 SVGAGI. The CDR3 has 15 residues. The CDR3 DNA is TGTGCCGGCAGTTTGTTAGGACAGGTTCGCAACGAGCAGTACTCC. Amino acids: CAGSLLGQVRNEQYS.

This clonotype occurred many times. The chain joins TRBV5-1 to TRBJ1-4, with D unresolved. The germline V gene has CDR1 SGHRS and CDR2 YFSETQ. Trimming pared 6 bases from V and 0 bases from J, leaving 12 bases between. This CDR3 is built from 15 residues. In DNA form, the CDR3 reads TGCGCCAGCACCTATTCCGACGCAACTAATGAAAAACTGTTTTTT. Its protein is CASTYSDATNEKLFF.